This T cell receptor beta chain was observed in a study of Ad26.COV2.S vaccination and SARS-CoV-2 variants. Only in-frame clones appear in the TCRdb table, and some are missing; sequencing was by immunoSEQ multiplex PCR. The top ten hold 6.4% of the sample, which has roughly 300,000 clones, 88% seen once. Stated treatment: 15 to 20 received Ad26.COV2.S at low or high dose, single or two shots; several received placebo; per-sample allocation not given. The samples were gathered on day 63 after the first injection of vaccine or placebo. In Boston, an adult donor aged 18-55 years took part. Vaccination used an Ad26 vector expressing Wuhan-strain SARS-CoV-2 spike. The material was peripheral blood, obtained in a trial of Ad26.COV2.S vaccine versus placebo. The sequence was collected from a person aged 18-65 years who received the Ad26.COV2.S COVID-19 vaccine or a placebo.

Written as DNA, the CDR3 is TGTGCCAGCAGTGGGGGTAGCAATCAGCCCCAGCATTTT. It yields the protein CASSGGSNQPQHF. The V call is TRBV25-1, the J call TRBJ1-5; D not certain. The CDR3 totals 13 residues. Germline V gives CDR1 MGHDK, CDR2 SYGVNS. Deletions cut 4 bases from V and 0 bases from J, with 4 bases between.